This TCR beta chain comes out of a study of T-cell reconstitution after alpha-beta-depleted transplantation in children. This clonotype was detected many times. Construction of the TCRbeta library involved unique molecular identifiers. TCRdb independently ran MiXCR on the PCR reads; one entry per CDR3 protein. The table has 130,000 to 150,000 distinct CDR3 sequences, about 9% seen once. This CDR3 is 13 amino acids long. Trimming took 3 bases from V and 8 from J, leaving 11 bases between them. This clonotype was obtained from a female patient aged 2-9 years who had a stem cell transplant for congenital amegakaryocytic thrombocytopenia, so the T cells may come from the graft donor. The V and J genes are TRBV12-3 or TRBV12-4 and TRBJ2-4; D tentatively fits TRBD1 or TRBD2 (6 bases each). The source material was PBMCs, mostly from graft donor cells, sampled 180 days after TCRalphabeta/CD19-depleted stem cell transplant. Here the CDR3 DNA reads TGTGCCAGCAGTTTGAGGGGGGAAGACATTCAGTACTTC. Protein product: CASSLRGEDIQYF.